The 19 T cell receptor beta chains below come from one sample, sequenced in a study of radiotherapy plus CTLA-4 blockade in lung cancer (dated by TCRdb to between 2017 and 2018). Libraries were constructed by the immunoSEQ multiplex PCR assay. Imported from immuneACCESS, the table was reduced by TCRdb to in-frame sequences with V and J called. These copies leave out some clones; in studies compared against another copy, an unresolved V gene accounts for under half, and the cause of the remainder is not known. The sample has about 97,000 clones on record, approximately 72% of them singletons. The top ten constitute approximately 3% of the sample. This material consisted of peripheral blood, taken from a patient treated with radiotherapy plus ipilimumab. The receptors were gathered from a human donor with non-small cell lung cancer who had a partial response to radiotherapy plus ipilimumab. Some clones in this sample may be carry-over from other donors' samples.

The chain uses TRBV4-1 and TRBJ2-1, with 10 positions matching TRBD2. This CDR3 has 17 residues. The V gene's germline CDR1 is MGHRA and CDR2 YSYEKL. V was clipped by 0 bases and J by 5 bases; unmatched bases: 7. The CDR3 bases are TGCGCCAGCAGCCAAGACAAGCGGGAGGGCAGGAACAATGAGCAGTTCTTC. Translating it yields CASSQDKREGRNNEQFF.

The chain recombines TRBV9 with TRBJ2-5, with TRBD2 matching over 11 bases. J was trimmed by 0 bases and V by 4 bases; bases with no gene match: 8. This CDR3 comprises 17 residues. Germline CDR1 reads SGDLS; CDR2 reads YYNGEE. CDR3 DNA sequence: TGTGCCAGCAGCCCCGGGACTAGCGGATCGTACCAAGAGACCCAGTACTTC. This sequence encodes CASSPGTSGSYQETQYF.

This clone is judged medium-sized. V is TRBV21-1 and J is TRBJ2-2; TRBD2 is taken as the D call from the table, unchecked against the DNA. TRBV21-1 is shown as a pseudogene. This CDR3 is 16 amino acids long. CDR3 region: CASSKGEGPNTGELFF. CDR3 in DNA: TGTGCCAGCAGCAAAGGAGAGGGCCCCAACACCGGGGAGCTGTTTTTT.

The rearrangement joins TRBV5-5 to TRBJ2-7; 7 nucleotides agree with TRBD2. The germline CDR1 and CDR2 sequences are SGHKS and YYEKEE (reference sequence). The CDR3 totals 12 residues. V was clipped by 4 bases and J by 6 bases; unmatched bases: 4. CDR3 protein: CASSPGLGEQYF. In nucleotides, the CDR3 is TGTGCCAGCAGCCCAGGACTAGGCGAGCAGTACTTC.

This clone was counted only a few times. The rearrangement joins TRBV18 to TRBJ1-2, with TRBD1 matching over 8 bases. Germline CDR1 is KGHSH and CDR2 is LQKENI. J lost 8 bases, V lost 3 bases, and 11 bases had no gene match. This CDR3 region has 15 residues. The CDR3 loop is CASSPRTGRFEGYTF. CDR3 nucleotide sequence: TGTGCCAGCTCACCGAGGACAGGGCGCTTTGAAGGCTACACCTTC.

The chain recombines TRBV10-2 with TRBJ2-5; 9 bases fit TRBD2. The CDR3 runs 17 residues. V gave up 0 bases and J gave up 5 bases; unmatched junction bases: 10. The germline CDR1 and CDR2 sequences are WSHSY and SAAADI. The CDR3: CASSESAGGPFQETQYF. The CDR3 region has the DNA TGCGCCAGCAGTGAGTCGGCGGGGGGGCCTTTCCAGGAGACCCAGTACTTC.

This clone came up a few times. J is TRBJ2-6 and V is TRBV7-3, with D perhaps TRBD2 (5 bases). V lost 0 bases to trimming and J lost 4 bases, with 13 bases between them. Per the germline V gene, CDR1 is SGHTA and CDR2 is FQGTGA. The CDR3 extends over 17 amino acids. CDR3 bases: TGTGCCAGCAGCTTAACCGGTATCGGGGAAGGGGCCAACGTCCTGACTTTC. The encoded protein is CASSLTGIGEGANVLTF.

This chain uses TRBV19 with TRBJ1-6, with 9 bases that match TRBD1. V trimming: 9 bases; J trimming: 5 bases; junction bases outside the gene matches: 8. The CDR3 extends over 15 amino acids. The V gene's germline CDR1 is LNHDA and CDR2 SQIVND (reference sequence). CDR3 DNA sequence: TGTGCCAGCGGAACAGGGGGCATAGATAATTCACCCCTCCACTTT. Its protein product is CASGTGGIDNSPLHF.

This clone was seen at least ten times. CDR3 sequence reads: CASSLRRGTYNEQFF. CDR3 DNA: TGTGCCAGCAGTTTGAGGCGCGGGACCTACAATGAGCAGTTCTTC. This chain uses TRBV28 with TRBJ2-1; weak D call: TRBD2 (6 bases). In germline, CDR1 is MDHEN, CDR2 SYDVKM. V was cut by 3 bases and J by 2 bases, with 11 bases left in between. CDR3 length: 15 amino acids.

The CDR3 bases are TGTGCCAGCAGGTCGCTAAGCTCCTACAATGAGCAGTTCTTC. This encodes CASRSLSSYNEQFF. The rearrangement uses TRBV2 and TRBJ2-1; D gene uncertain. Germline V gene lookup returns CDR1 SNHLY and CDR2 FYNNEI. This CDR3 is 14 amino acids long. Between the trimmed V and J ends, which lost 6 bases and 0 bases, there was a span of 9 bases.

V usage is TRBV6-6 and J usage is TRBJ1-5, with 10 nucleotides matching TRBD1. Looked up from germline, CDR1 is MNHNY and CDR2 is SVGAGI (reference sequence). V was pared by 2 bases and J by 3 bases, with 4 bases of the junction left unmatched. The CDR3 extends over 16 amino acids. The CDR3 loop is CASSYDGTGDNQPQHF. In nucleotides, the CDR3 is TGTGCCAGCAGTTACGACGGGACAGGGGACAATCAGCCCCAGCATTTT.

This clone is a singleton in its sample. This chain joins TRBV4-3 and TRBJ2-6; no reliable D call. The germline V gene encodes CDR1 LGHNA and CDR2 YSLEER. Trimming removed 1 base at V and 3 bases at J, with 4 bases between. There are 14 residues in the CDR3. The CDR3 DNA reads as TGCGCCAGCAGCCAAGTTCATGGGGCCAACGTCCTGACTTTC. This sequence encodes CASSQVHGANVLTF.

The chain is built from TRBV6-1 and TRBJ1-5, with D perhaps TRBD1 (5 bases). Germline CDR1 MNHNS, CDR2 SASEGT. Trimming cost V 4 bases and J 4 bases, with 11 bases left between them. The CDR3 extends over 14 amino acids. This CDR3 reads CASSGRQRNQPQHF. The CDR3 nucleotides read TGTGCCAGCAGTGGTCGACAGAGAAATCAGCCCCAGCATTTT.

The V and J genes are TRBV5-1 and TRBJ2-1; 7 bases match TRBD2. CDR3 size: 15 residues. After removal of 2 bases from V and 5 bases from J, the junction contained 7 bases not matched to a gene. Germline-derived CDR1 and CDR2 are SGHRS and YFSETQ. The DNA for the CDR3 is TGCGCCAGCAGCTTAATGTCTAGCGGAAACAATGAGCAGTTCTTC. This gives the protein CASSLMSSGNNEQFF.

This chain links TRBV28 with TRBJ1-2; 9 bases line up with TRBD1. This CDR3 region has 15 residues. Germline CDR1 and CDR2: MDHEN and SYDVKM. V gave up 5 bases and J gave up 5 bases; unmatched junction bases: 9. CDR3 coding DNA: TGTGCCAGCAGTCCAGACAGGGGGATTAGGTATGGCTACACCTTC. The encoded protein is CASSPDRGIRYGYTF.

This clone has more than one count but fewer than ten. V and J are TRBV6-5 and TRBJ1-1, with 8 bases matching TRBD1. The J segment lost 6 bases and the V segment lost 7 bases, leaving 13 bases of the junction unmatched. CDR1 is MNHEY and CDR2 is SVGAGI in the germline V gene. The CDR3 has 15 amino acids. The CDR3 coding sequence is TGTGCCAGCATCCTCGACAGGGGAGGGCGGGCTGAAGCTTTCTTT. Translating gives CASILDRGGRAEAFF.

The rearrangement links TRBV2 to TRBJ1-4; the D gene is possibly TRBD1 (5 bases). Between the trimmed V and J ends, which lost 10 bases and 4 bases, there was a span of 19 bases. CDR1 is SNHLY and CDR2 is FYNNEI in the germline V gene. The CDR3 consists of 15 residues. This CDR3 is CATSALRQNNEKLFF. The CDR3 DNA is TGTGCCACCTCCGCTTTGAGACAGAATAATGAAAAACTGTTTTTT.

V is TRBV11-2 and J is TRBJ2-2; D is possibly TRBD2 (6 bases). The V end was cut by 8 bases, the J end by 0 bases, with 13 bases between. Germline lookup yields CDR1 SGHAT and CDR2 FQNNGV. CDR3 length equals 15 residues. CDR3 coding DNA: TGTGCCAGCTACCGCGGGGAAGCGAACACCGGGGAGCTGTTTTTT. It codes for CASYRGEANTGELFF. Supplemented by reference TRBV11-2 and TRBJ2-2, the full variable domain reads EAGVAQSPRYKIIEKRQSVAFWCNPISGHATLYWYQQILGQGPKLLIQFQNNGVVDDSQLPKDRFSAERLKGVDSTLKIQPAKLEDSAVYLCASYRGEANTGELFFGEGSRLTVL.

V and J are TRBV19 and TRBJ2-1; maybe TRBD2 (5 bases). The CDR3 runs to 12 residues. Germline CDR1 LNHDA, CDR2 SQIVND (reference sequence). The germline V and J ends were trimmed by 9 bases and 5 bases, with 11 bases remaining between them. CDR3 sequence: CASYSENNEQFF. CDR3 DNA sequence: TGTGCCAGCTATAGCGAAAACAATGAGCAGTTCTTC.